The T cell receptor beta chain under discussion was sequenced for a study of OX40 agonist ivuxolimab in advanced cancers. Looking at the study overall: Ivuxolimab, which targeted the costimulatory receptor OX40 (CD134), was an agonistic, fully human IgG2 monoclonal antibody. Intravenous ivuxolimab was administered to patients every 2 weeks at six dose levels: 0.01, 0.1, 0.3, 1.5, 3 and 10 mg/kg. Of the 52 patients in dose escalation, about 20 had hepatocellular carcinoma, roughly 15 had melanoma, 9 had renal cell carcinoma and 9 had head and neck cancer. The dose-escalation cohort was about 86% male with a mean age of roughly 62 years, ranging from roughly 23 to 90. Patients were allowed to have had prior anti-PD-1, anti-PD-L1 or anti-CTLA-4 therapy, and approximately 40% of the dose-escalation patients had been treated with checkpoint inhibitors. Partial responses were achieved by three dose-escalation patients, of whom one had hepatocellular carcinoma and two had cutaneous melanoma. Peripheral TCRbeta sequencing aimed to test whether ivuxolimab altered TCR sequence diversity and caused clonal T-cell expansion. The paper covers the monotherapy dose-escalation part of the phase I ivuxolimab trial, which included N ≈ 50 patients. General conclusions and limits of the study: After ivuxolimab, more expanded clones were found on average in CD8+ T cells than in CD4+ T cells. At doses of 0.1 to 3.0 mg/kg, clonal expansion of both CD4+ and CD8+ T cells in blood was seen between baseline and week 6. Low levels of normalized T-cell clonal expansion were also shown by some nonresponding patients. Partial responders in the 0.1-3.0 mg/kg groups had among the lowest normalized peripheral clonal expansion, especially among CD8+ T cells. The antigen specificity of the peripheral T cells that underwent clonal expansion was not determined.

This clone has just one count. What antigen it recognizes has not been identified. Base qualities were left out, and no much larger clone turns up one base away. For sequencing of the TCRbeta CDR3 region, genomic DNA was extracted from the sorted cells. The immunoSEQ Assay was used to sequence the TCRbeta CDR3 regions. TCRdb re-hosts the immuneACCESS table, in-frame sequences only. Its copies lack some clones; in the studies checked, an unresolved V gene accounts for under half of them, and the cause for the rest is not known. For this sample the table gives 98,000 or so clones, of which roughly 90% were detected only once. The ten largest account for 2.6% of the sample. Patients with autoimmune disease history or receiving systemic immunosuppression were excluded from the trial. In every dose cohort, peripheral blood was drawn for TCR sequencing at baseline, cycle 4 day 1, and cycle 7 day 1. Samples came from an open-label, multicenter, first-in-human phase I dose-escalation trial of ivuxolimab. Adults with locally advanced or metastatic melanoma, renal cell, hepatocellular, or head and neck squamous cell carcinoma were enrolled in the trial. Before TCR sequencing, CD4+ T cells and CD8+ T cells were sorted from peripheral blood as separate populations.

The source is an adult with an advanced solid tumor such as melanoma, head and neck, liver or kidney cancer. Material: CD4+ or CD8+ T cells sorted from blood, obtained in a trial of the OX40 agonist ivuxolimab.

The CDR3 protein sequence reads: CASSPPQGGGPNEQFF. DNA sequence: TGTGCCAGCTCACCACCCCAAGGGGGAGGACCGAATGAGCAGTTCTTC. The V and J segments used are TRBV18 and TRBJ2-1; the D gene is possibly TRBD1 or TRBD2, with 6 bases matching each. The V end loses 0 bases and the J end loses 7 bases, and a stretch of 16 bases separates them. The germline V gene yields KGHSH for CDR1 and LQKENI for CDR2. The CDR3 measures 16 amino acids from cysteine to phenylalanine. Just the 48-base CDR3 DNA is kept, in frame starting at base 1.